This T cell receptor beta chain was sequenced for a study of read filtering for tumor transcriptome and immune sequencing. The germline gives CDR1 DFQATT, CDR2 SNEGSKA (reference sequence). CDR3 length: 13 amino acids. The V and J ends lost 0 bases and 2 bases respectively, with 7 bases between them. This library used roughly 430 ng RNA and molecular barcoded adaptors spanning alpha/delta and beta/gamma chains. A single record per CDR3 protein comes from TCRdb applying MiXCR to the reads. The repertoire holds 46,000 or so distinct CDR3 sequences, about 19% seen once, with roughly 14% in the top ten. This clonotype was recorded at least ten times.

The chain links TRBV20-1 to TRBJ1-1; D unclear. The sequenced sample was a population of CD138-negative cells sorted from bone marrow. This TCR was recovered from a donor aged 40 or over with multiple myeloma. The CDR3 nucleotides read TGCAGTGCTAGAGATAGGACCAACACTGAAGCTTTCTTT. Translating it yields CSARDRTNTEAFF.